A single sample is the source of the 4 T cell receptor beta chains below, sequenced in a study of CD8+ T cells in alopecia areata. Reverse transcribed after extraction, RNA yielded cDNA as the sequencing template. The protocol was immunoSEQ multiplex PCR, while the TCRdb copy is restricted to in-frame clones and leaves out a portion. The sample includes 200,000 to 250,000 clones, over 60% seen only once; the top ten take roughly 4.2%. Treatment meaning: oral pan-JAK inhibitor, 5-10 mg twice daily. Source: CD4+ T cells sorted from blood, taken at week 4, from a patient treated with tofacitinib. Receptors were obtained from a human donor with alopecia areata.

In nucleotides, the CDR3 is TGCGCCAGCAGCCAAGTCCCCCATTACTCAAATTCACCCCTCCACTTT. Translated: CASSQVPHYSNSPLHF. The chain uses TRBV4-3 and TRBJ1-6, with D unclear. V was trimmed by 1 base and J by 7 bases, leaving 14 bases between them. The CDR3 is 16 amino acids. Germline values: CDR1 LGHNA, CDR2 YSLEER.

DNA for the CDR3: TGTGCCAGCAGTCTCGGGGAGGGCGGTCAGCCCCAGCATTTT. Translating it yields CASSLGEGGQPQHF. The chain has TRBV2 and TRBJ1-5; D ambiguous. Germline-derived CDR1 and CDR2 are SNHLY and FYNNEI. The CDR3 sequence is 14 residues long. Between the trimmed V and J ends, which lost 5 bases and 6 bases, there was a span of 14 bases.

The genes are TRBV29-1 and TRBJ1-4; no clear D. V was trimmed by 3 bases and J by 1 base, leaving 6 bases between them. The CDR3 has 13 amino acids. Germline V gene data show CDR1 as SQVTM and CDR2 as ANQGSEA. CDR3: CSVEDGTNEKLFF. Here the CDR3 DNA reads TGCAGCGTTGAGGACGGAACTAATGAAAAACTGTTTTTT.

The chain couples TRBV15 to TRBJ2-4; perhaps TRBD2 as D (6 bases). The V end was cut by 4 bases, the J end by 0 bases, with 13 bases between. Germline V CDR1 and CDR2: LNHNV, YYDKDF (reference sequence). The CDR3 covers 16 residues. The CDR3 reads CATSISGLLAKNIQYF. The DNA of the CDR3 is TGTGCCACCAGCATTAGCGGACTCCTAGCCAAAAACATTCAGTACTTC.